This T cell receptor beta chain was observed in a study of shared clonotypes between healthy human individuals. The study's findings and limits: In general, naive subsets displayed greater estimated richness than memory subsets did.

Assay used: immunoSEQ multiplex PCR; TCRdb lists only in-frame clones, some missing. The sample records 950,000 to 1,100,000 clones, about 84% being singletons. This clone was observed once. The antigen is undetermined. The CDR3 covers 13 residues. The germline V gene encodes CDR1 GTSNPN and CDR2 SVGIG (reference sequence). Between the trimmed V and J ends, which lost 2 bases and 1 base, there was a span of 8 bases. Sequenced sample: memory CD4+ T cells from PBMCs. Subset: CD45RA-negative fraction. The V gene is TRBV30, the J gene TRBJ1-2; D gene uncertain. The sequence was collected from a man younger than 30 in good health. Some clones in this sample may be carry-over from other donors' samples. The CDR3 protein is CAWSWTFNYGYTF. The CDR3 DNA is TGTGCCTGGAGTTGGACGTTTAACTATGGCTACACCTTC. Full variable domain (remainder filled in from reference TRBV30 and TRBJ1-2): SQTIHQWPATLVQPVGSPLSLECTVEGTSNPNLYWYRQAAGRGLQLLFYSVGIGQISSEVPQNLSASRPQDRQFILSSKKLLLSDSGFYLCAWSWTFNYGYTFGSGTRLTVV.